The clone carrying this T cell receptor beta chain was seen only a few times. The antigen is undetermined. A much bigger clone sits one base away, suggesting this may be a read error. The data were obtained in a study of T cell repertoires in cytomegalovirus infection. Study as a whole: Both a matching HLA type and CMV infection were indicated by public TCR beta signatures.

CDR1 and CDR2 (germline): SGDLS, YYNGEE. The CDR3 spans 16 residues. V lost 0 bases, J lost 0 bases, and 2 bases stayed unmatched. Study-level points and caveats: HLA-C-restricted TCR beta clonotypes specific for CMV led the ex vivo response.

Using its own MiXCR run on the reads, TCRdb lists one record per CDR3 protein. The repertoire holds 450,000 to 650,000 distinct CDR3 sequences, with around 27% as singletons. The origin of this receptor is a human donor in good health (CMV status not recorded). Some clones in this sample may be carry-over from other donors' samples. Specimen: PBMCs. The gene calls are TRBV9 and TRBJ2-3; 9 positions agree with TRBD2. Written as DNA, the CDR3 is TGTGCCAGCAGCGTAGAGGCGGGAGGGAGCACAGATACGCAGTATTTT. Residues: CASSVEAGGSTDTQYF. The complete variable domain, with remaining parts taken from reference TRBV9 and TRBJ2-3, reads DSGVTQTPKHLITATGQRVTLRCSPRSGDLSVYWYQQSLDQGLQFLIQYYNGEERAKGNILERFSAQQFPDLHSELNLSSLELGDSALYFCASSVEAGGSTDTQYFGPGTRLTVL.